This T cell receptor (beta chain) was documented in a study of blood T cells in healthy people across ages. Study conclusions and caveats: The long-lived group displayed more naive CD4+ cells, plus higher diversity, than the aged donors did. PBMCs that were unsorted prevented a conclusive naive versus antigen-experienced comparison.

The V and J ends lost 5 bases and 0 bases respectively, with 11 bases between them. Germline V gene lookup returns CDR1 MNHEY and CDR2 SMNVEV (reference sequence). The CDR3 sequence is 15 residues long. About this clonotype: Antigen: not known.

Extraction yielded at least 5 micrograms of total RNA per sample. It was with a sample-barcoded 5' primer and a J-beta primer mix that a second PCR of roughly 7 to 12 cycles was run. Via MiXCR, TCRdb re-called the 5' RACE reads, giving one row per CDR3 protein. The data hold over a million distinct CDR3 sequences, with around 45% observed a single time. This chain uses TRBV27 with TRBJ2-4, with a possible D match to TRBD2 (5 bases). The sequencing input was blood. This clonotype originated in a woman in her sixties or seventies in good health. CDR3 in DNA: TGTGCCAGCAGTCGGACTGACCTAGCCAAAAACATTCAGTACTTC. Translated: CASSRTDLAKNIQYF.